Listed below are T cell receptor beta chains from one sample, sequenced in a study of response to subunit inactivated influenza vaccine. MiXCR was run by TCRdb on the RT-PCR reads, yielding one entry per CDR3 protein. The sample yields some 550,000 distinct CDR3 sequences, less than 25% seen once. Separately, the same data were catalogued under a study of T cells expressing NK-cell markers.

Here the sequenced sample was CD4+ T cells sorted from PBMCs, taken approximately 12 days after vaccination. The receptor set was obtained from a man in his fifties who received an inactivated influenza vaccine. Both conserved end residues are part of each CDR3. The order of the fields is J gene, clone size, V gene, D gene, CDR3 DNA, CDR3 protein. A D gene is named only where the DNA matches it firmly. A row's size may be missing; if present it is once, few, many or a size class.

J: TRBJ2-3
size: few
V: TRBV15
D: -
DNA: TGTGCCACCAGCAGAGATGTGACCAAGTGGGTTGATACGCAGTATTTT
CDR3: CATSRDVTKWVDTQYF

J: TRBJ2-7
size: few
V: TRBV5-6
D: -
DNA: TGTGCCAGCAGCTTGGTTGGCAGGGACGAGCAGTACTTC
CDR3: CASSLVGRDEQYF

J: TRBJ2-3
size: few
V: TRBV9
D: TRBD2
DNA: TGTGCCAGCAGCGTCGAGGGACTAGCACGGGGCCGGGATACGCAGTATTTT
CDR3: CASSVEGLARGRDTQYF

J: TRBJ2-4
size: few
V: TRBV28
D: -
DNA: TGTGCCAGCAGTTTACGTGGCACCCGGGGCGACATTCAGTACTTC
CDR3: CASSLRGTRGDIQYF

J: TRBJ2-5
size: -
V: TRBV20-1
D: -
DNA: TGCAGTGCTAGAGATTACAGGGAGACCCAGTACTTC
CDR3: CSARDYRETQYF

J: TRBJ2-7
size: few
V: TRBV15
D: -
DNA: TGTGCCACCAGCAGAGCAGCGGGTGCCTACGAGCAGTACTTC
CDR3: CATSRAAGAYEQYF

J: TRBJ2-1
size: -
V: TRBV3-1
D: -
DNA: TGTGCCAGCAGCCAAGGCGGGGCCTGGGATGAGCAGTTCTTC
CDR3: CASSQGGAWDEQFF

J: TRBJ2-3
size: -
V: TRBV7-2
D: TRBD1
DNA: TGTGCCAGCAGCTTAGGGACAGGGTCCGTAGGTACGCAGTATTTT
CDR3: CASSLGTGSVGTQYF

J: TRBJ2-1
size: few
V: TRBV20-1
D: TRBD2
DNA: TGCAGTGCTAGAGGTCCTCTAACCTTGGGAGGGAATGAGCAGTTCTTC
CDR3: CSARGPLTLGGNEQFF

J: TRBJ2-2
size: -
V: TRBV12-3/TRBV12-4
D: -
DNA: TGTGCCAGCAGTTTGGGGCTAGCCTTGAGGACCGGGGAGCTGTTTTTT
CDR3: CASSLGLALRTGELFF

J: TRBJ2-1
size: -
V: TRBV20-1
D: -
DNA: TGCAGTGCTAGGCACAATGAGCAGTTCTTC
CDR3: CSARHNEQFF

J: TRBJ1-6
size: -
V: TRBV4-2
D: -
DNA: TGTGCCAGCAGCCAAGGGCAGGGATATAATTCACCCCTCCACTTT
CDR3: CASSQGQGYNSPLHF

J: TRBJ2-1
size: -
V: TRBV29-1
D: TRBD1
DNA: TGCAGCGTTGAAAAACAGGGGGAGAGTCAATACAATGAGCAGTTCTTC
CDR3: CSVEKQGESQYNEQFF

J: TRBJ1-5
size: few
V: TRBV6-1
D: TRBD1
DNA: TGTGCCAGCAGAACCAGACAGGGAGAGGATCAGCCCCAGCATTTT
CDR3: CASRTRQGEDQPQHF

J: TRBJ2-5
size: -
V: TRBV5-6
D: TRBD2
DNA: TGTGCCAGCAGCTTGGCCCTTTCCGGGAGGGAGGGAGAGACCCAGTACTTC
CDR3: CASSLALSGREGETQYF

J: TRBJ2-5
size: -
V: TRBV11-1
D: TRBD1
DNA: TGTGCCAGCAGCAGTAAGACCGGGACAGGGCTTGATTTTCGGGAGACCCAGTACTTC
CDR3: CASSSKTGTGLDFRETQYF

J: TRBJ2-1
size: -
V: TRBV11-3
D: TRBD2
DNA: TGTGCCACCACACCGGGAACTAGCGGCGGGAACAAATATGAGCAGTTCTTC
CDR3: CATTPGTSGGNKYEQFF

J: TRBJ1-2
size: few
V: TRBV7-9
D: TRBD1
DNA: TGTGCCAGCAGCGCCGGGGCAGGGGGGCTTAATGGCTACACCTTC
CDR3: CASSAGAGGLNGYTF

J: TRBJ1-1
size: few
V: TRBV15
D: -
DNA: TGTGCCACCAGCAGAGAATCCTTTCGAACTACTGAAGCTTTCTTT
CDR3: CATSRESFRTTEAFF